A selection of T cell receptor beta chains follows, all from one sample in a study of regulatory T cells in long-lasting Graves disease. Each CDR3 protein gets one entry after TCRdb re-called the multiplex PCR reads with MiXCR. Among roughly 490,000 distinct CDR3 sequences listed, 22% were seen once. This material consisted of peripheral blood mononuclear cells (PBMCs), taken when the disease was refractory, from a patient treated with antithyroid drugs. Every receptor here comes from a female donor with Graves disease. CDR3s include the opening cysteine and the closing phenylalanine or tryptophan.

>TRBV28|TRBJ2-7
CASRSSGGVLADEQYF
>TRBV12-3/TRBV12-4|TRBJ1-6
CASSGPIRDRGSPLHF
>TRBV6-5|TRBJ1-1
CASSYGNGNTEAFF
>TRBV15|TRBJ1-5
CATSTRLPTGQPQHF
>TRBV29-1|TRBJ1-1
CSVVDRTGFFEAFF
>TRBV27|TRBJ2-5
CASSFLGQDQETQYF
>TRBV20-1|TRBJ1-5
CSAKGGRRDQPQHF
>TRBV20-1|TRBJ1-1
CSASAYGRGSTSEAFF
>TRBV6-5|TRBJ2-7
CASSYSMLQQASSYEQYF
>TRBV6-4|TRBJ1-2
CASSPDINNYGYTF
>TRBV3-1|TRBJ1-2
CASSPAASPWGYTF
>TRBV12-3/TRBV12-4|TRBJ2-4
CASSMDLAKNIQYF
>TRBV15|TRBJ2-7
CATSRDQELAGSYEQYF
>TRBV6-1|TRBJ2-7
CASRTGGPAAGSYEQYF
>TRBV29-1|TRBJ2-1
CSAAGIGNEQFF
>TRBV25-1|TRBJ2-7
CASSERLAGDEQYF
>TRBV3-1|TRBJ2-5
CASSQASGLVQTQYF